This T cell receptor beta chain appears in the sequencing data of a study of neurological immune-mediated disorders. Volunteers from a blood bank in Maryland, USA, constituted the healthy controls. The unsorted libraries were prepared from 2 million PBMCs (stored at -80 C). cDNA was made by 5'RACE with 10-nucleotide random UMIs. TCRdb reprocessed the 5' RACE reads via MiXCR and lists one record per CDR3 protein. The data hold 40,000 or so distinct CDR3 sequences, with roughly 7.3% observed a single time. This clonotype showed up many times. Trimming took 1 base from V and 6 from J, leaving 16 bases between them. Per the germline V gene, CDR1 is LGHNA and CDR2 is YNFKEQ. This CDR3 comprises 16 residues.

Sequences were obtained from PBMCs. This receptor was obtained from a woman in her thirties or forties in good health. The chain joins TRBV4-2 to TRBJ2-1, with D unclear. The CDR3 loop is CASSQVASYGPNEQFF. The CDR3 DNA sequence: TGTGCCAGCAGCCAAGTTGCGTCGTACGGCCCCAATGAGCAGTTCTTC.